The 31 T cell receptor beta chains in this list originate from one sample, sequenced in a study of T-cell memory formation after mild COVID-19. MiXCR, run by TCRdb on the 5' RACE reads, gives a single entry per CDR3 protein. Seen here are about 270,000 distinct CDR3 sequences, just over 15% observed once, and the top ten hold around 2.2%. The sequenced sample consisted of PBMCs or a T cell subset sorted from them (not recorded which). Receptors originate from an adult woman who had mild COVID-19 (a few samples of this study predate the infection). Cell type and time point are not known.

This clonotype has a handful of counts. The chain combines TRBV7-2 with TRBJ2-7; tentatively, D is TRBD2 (6 bases). Germline V gene data show CDR1 as SGHTA and CDR2 as FQGNSA. The CDR3 is made up of 14 amino acids. The V and J ends lost 1 base and 2 bases respectively, with 9 bases between them. Here the CDR3 DNA reads TGTGCCAGCAGCTTAGTCCGGGAGACCTACGAGCAGTACTTC. Protein product: CASSLVRETYEQYF.

This clonotype was seen a handful of times. The chain employs TRBV12-3 or TRBV12-4 and TRBJ2-7, with D possibly being TRBD2 (6 bases). Trimming pared 3 bases from V and 2 bases from J, leaving 14 bases between. This CDR3 has 15 amino acids. The chain's CDR3 is CASSLLGLGAYEQYF. The CDR3 nucleotides are TGTGCCAGCAGTTTGTTGGGACTGGGAGCCTACGAGCAGTACTTC.

The V and J genes are TRBV6-6 and TRBJ1-1; 10 bases line up with TRBD1. Germline V gene sequence: CDR1 MNHNY, CDR2 SVGAGI (reference sequence). There are 16 residues in the CDR3. J lost 1 base, V lost 6 bases, and 8 bases had no gene match. DNA of the CDR3: TGTGCCAGCAGGGCGTCGGACAGGGGGGAGAACACTGAAGCTTTCTTT. It yields the protein CASRASDRGENTEAFF.

This clonotype was counted between two and nine times. The chain carries TRBV6-5 and TRBJ1-4, with TRBD1 as a possible D gene (5 bases). Germline V gives CDR1 MNHEY, CDR2 SVGAGI. The CDR3 sequence is 15 residues long. V was trimmed by 0 bases and J by 7 bases, leaving 12 bases between them. The CDR3 protein is CASSYSQGTGEKLFF. In nucleotides, the CDR3 is TGTGCCAGCAGTTACTCCCAGGGTACCGGTGAAAAACTGTTTTTT.

In this sample, this clonotype turned up a few times. The chain carries TRBV5-1 and TRBJ2-1; 8 bases align to TRBD1. Germline loops: CDR1 SGHRS, CDR2 YFSETQ. This CDR3 is built from 16 residues. V lost 0 bases, J lost 7 bases, and 9 bases stayed unmatched. The CDR3 spells CASSLAEQGAWNEQFF. The CDR3 region has the DNA TGCGCCAGCAGCTTGGCCGAGCAGGGGGCTTGGAATGAGCAGTTCTTC.

This chain connects TRBV11-1 to TRBJ2-2; D may be TRBD2 (7 bases). Germline lookup yields CDR1 SGHAT and CDR2 FQDESV (reference sequence). V gave up 5 bases and J gave up 8 bases, with 15 bases separating them. The CDR3 sequence is 14 residues long. CDR3: CASSPGRGKGELFF. The CDR3 DNA follows: TGTGCCAGCAGCCCAGGGAGGGGGAAAGGGGAGCTGTTTTTT.

This clonotype came up a few times. The chain carries TRBV2 and TRBJ2-7, with D hard to call. Germline V gene data show CDR1 as SNHLY and CDR2 as FYNNEI. The CDR3 totals 14 residues. V lost 2 bases, J lost 1 base, and 9 bases lay in between. The CDR3 loop is CASSERTVSYEQYF. CDR3 bases: TGTGCCAGCAGTGAAAGGACGGTTTCCTACGAGCAGTACTTC.

This clonotype was seen ten or more times. This chain joins TRBV5-1 and TRBJ1-5, with 8 bases identical to TRBD1. Germline loops: CDR1 SGHRS, CDR2 YFSETQ. Trimming removed 4 bases from V and 9 bases from J; junction bases left unmatched: 0. CDR3 length: 11 residues. As DNA, the CDR3 is TGCGCCAGCAGCACAGGGGGGCCCCAGCATTTT. Residues: CASSTGGPQHF.

This clonotype showed up many times. The chain links TRBV5-5 to TRBJ1-3, with D unresolved. V was shortened by 4 bases and J by 1 base, with 18 bases between the two germline ends. The CDR3 loop spans 17 amino acids. The germline gives CDR1 SGHKS, CDR2 YYEKEE (reference sequence). This CDR3 reads CASSLTALLGSGNTIYF. Here the CDR3 DNA reads TGTGCCAGCAGCCTGACCGCACTGTTGGGGTCTGGAAACACCATATATTTT.

The chain uses TRBV7-9 and TRBJ1-1; unclear D gene. The CDR3 has 16 residues. Germline lookup yields CDR1 SEHNR and CDR2 FQNEAQ (reference sequence). Trimming pared 4 bases from V and 2 bases from J, leaving 17 bases between. CDR3 nucleotide sequence: TGTGCCAGCAGCTCACCGGTCAACCTTCGAAACACTGAAGCTTTCTTT. It encodes CASSSPVNLRNTEAFF.

This clonotype was detected ten times or more. The J gene is TRBJ2-4, the V gene TRBV5-1, with TRBD2 identical over 8 bases. This CDR3 is 15 amino acids long. The germline V gene encodes CDR1 SGHRS and CDR2 YFSETQ. Losses at the gene ends were 1 base for V and 6 bases for J; bases not matched to a gene: 6. DNA of the CDR3: TGCGCCAGCAGCTTGTCCCCGGGGGGGCGAAACATTCAGTACTTC. This codes for CASSLSPGGRNIQYF.

This clonotype was counted only a few times. This chain uses TRBV7-2 with TRBJ2-7; no clear D. Between the trimmed V and J ends, which lost 0 bases and 3 bases, there was a span of 9 bases. The germline gives CDR1 SGHTA, CDR2 FQGNSA. The CDR3 runs to 14 residues. The DNA for the CDR3 is TGTGCCAGCAGCTTAGCCGGGCATATCTACGAGCAGTACTTC. As protein: CASSLAGHIYEQYF.

The V call is TRBV15, the J call TRBJ2-7; the match to TRBD1 covers 12 bases. In germline, CDR1 is LNHNV, CDR2 YYDKDF (reference sequence). V shed 5 bases, J shed 3 bases, and the junction held 5 bases outside the gene matches. The CDR3 totals 15 residues. The CDR3 DNA follows: TGTGCCACCAGCCGCGGGACAGGGGGCGGCTACGAGCAGTACTTC. It translates to CATSRGTGGGYEQYF.

This rearrangement joins TRBV12-3 or TRBV12-4 to TRBJ2-3; TRBD1 might be the D (6 bases). The CDR3 totals 12 residues. V lost 6 bases, J lost 6 bases, and 10 bases lay in between. For the CDR3, the DNA is TGTGCCAGCAGCACTACAGGGGATACGCAGTATTTT. Amino acids: CASSTTGDTQYF.

This clonotype was counted only a few times. The chain links TRBV12-3 or TRBV12-4 to TRBJ2-3; 8 positions agree with TRBD2. CDR3 size: 15 residues. V lost 2 bases to trimming and J lost 2 bases; unmatched junction nucleotides: 3. Here the CDR3 reads CASSLRRGATDTQYF. The DNA of the CDR3 is TGTGCCAGCAGTTTAAGGCGGGGGGCCACAGATACGCAGTATTTT.

The V call is TRBV28, the J call TRBJ2-5; 7 bases are a match to TRBD2. The CDR3 has 16 residues. Germline values: CDR1 MDHEN, CDR2 SYDVKM. Losses at the gene ends were 6 bases for V and 2 bases for J; bases not matched to a gene: 12. The CDR3 protein is CASRGSGSGAQETQYF. The DNA for the CDR3 is TGTGCCAGCAGGGGTAGCGGGTCCGGGGCACAAGAGACCCAGTACTTC.

The sample holds many counts of this clonotype. This chain uses TRBV5-1 with TRBJ2-7; 8 bases agree with TRBD1. CDR1 is SGHRS and CDR2 is YFSETQ in the germline V gene. This CDR3 is built from 16 residues. V was pared by 0 bases and J by 0 bases, with 5 bases of the junction left unmatched. The CDR3 loop reads CASSLGQGTGSYEQYF. The DNA of the CDR3 is TGCGCCAGCAGCTTGGGACAGGGGACGGGCTCCTACGAGCAGTACTTC.

This chain connects TRBV7-3 to TRBJ2-1; 7 positions match TRBD1. CDR3 length: 16 residues. The J segment lost 8 bases and the V segment lost 4 bases, leaving 14 bases of the junction unmatched. The germline gives CDR1 SGHTA, CDR2 FQGTGA. The CDR3 region is CASSSTGTESIDEQFF. DNA for the CDR3: TGTGCCAGCAGCTCCACCGGGACAGAGTCTATTGATGAGCAGTTCTTC.

The rearrangement links TRBV6-5 to TRBJ1-1; D possibly corresponds to TRBD1 (5 bases). The CDR3 spans 14 residues. Trimming cost V 6 bases and J 4 bases, with 15 bases left between them. Germline CDR1 MNHEY, CDR2 SVGAGI. This CDR3 reads CASSPTRAGTEAFF. The CDR3 DNA sequence: TGTGCCAGCAGCCCCACCAGGGCTGGCACTGAAGCTTTCTTT.

This clonotype was found a few times. V gene TRBV19 combines with J gene TRBJ1-5, with 9 bases lining up with TRBD1. J was trimmed by 1 base and V by 5 bases; bases with no gene match: 6. The germline V gene encodes CDR1 LNHDA and CDR2 SQIVND (reference sequence). The CDR3 sequence is 16 residues long. CDR3 DNA sequence: TGTGCCAGTAGTGAACGGACAGGGGTCAGCAATCAGCCCCAGCATTTT. It yields the protein CASSERTGVSNQPQHF.

The chain combines TRBV7-8 with TRBJ1-1, with a tentative D call TRBD1 (6 bases). Deletions cut 3 bases from V and 1 base from J, with 12 bases between. The CDR3 consists of 15 residues. CDR1 and CDR2 (germline): SGHVS, FQNEAQ. DNA of the CDR3: TGTGCCAGCAGCTTGGCTGGACAGCAGAACACTGAAGCTTTCTTT. It translates to CASSLAGQQNTEAFF.

This chain connects TRBV5-1 to TRBJ2-2, with D perhaps matching TRBD2 (5 bases). CDR1 and CDR2 (germline): SGHRS, YFSETQ. Deletions cut 1 base from V and 3 bases from J, with 10 bases between. This CDR3 is built from 15 residues. CDR3 amino acids: CASSLRGYDTGELFF. The CDR3 DNA sequence: TGCGCCAGCAGCTTGAGAGGGTATGACACCGGGGAGCTGTTTTTT.

The V call is TRBV14, the J call TRBJ1-1, with unresolved D. CDR1 and CDR2 from the germline V gene are SGHDN and FVKESK. This CDR3 contains 13 residues. V lost 4 bases to trimming and J lost 10 bases, with 16 bases between them. The CDR3 DNA reads TGTGCCAGCAGCCCTTCGACGGACTATGGAGCTTTCTTT. It is translated as CASSPSTDYGAFF.

The chain carries TRBV29-1 and TRBJ2-5; D not certain. There are 13 residues in the CDR3. Trimming stripped 7 bases from V and 1 base from J, with 13 bases between. Germline V lookup: CDR1 SQVTM, CDR2 ANQGSEA. The CDR3 coding sequence is TGCAGCGCTAAAAGAACAGTCCAAGAGACCCAGTACTTC. Its translation is CSAKRTVQETQYF.

The V and J genes are TRBV11-2 and TRBJ1-1; D remains ambiguous. The CDR3 length is 13 residues. Trimming pared 5 bases from V and 4 bases from J, leaving 11 bases between. Looked up from germline, CDR1 is SGHAT and CDR2 is FQNNGV. The DNA for the CDR3 is TGTGCCAGCAGCCCGCGGCGGGGCACTGAAGCTTTCTTT. As protein: CASSPRRGTEAFF. The full variable domain, with the rest looked up from reference TRBV11-2 and TRBJ1-1, is EAGVAQSPRYKIIEKRQSVAFWCNPISGHATLYWYQQILGQGPKLLIQFQNNGVVDDSQLPKDRFSAERLKGVDSTLKIQPAKLEDSAVYLCASSPRRGTEAFFGQGTRLTVV.

CDR3 sequence reads: CAWRMGGLYYGYTF. For the CDR3, the DNA is TGTGCCTGGAGGATGGGGGGGTTGTACTATGGCTACACCTTC. The J gene is TRBJ1-2, the V gene TRBV30; a possible D gene is TRBD1 (5 bases). In germline, CDR1 is GTSNPN, CDR2 SVGIG (reference sequence). This CDR3 region has 14 residues. Trimming stripped 3 bases from V and 3 bases from J, with 14 bases between.

This chain connects TRBV19 to TRBJ2-1; TRBD1 matches 7 bases. Germline-derived CDR1 and CDR2 are LNHDA and SQIVND (reference sequence). With 3 bases clipped from V and 6 bases from J, the junction kept 5 bases outside the gene matches. This CDR3 has 14 residues. CDR3 nucleotides: TGTGCCAGTAGTATCCGGGACAGAAGCAATGAGCAGTTCTTC. It is translated as CASSIRDRSNEQFF.

This clonotype was detected only a few times. The chain employs TRBV6-2 or TRBV6-3 and TRBJ2-7, with TRBD1 identical over 7 bases. Germline V gene lookup returns CDR1 MNHEY and CDR2 SVGEGT. The V segment lost 7 bases and the J segment 0 bases; nucleotides outside the gene matches: 3. This CDR3 region has 13 residues. Written as DNA, the CDR3 is TGTGCCAGCACCGGGACAGCCTCCTACGAGCAGTACTTC. Translation: CASTGTASYEQYF.

This clonotype was seen a handful of times. V and J are TRBV4-2 and TRBJ1-6; TRBD1 matches at 8 bases. V shed 0 bases and J 10 bases; nucleotides not matched to a gene: 8. The CDR3 runs 16 residues. The germline V gene has CDR1 LGHNA and CDR2 YNFKEQ. CDR3 protein: CASSQENRGRGSPLHF. The CDR3 nucleotides read TGTGCCAGCAGCCAAGAAAACAGGGGGAGAGGGTCACCCCTCCACTTT.

The chain links TRBV7-3 to TRBJ2-1, with 7 bases identical to TRBD2. V was pared by 4 bases and J by 2 bases, with 8 bases of the junction left unmatched. Germline CDR1 and CDR2: SGHTA and FQGTGA. The CDR3 spans 16 residues. The CDR3 loop reads CASSSTSGAAYNEQFF. DNA for the CDR3: TGTGCCAGCAGCTCCACAAGCGGGGCTGCCTACAATGAGCAGTTCTTC.

This clonotype was seen only a few times. The gene calls are TRBV12-3 or TRBV12-4 and TRBJ2-2; D possibly corresponds to TRBD1 (6 bases). V dropped 1 base and J dropped 5 bases, with 11 bases sitting between them. This CDR3 region has 15 residues. CDR3 in amino acids: CASSLGGHQTGELFF. CDR3 in DNA: TGTGCCAGCAGTTTAGGGGGACACCAAACCGGGGAGCTGTTTTTT.